The 5 T cell receptor beta chains given below trace back to one sample, sequenced in a study of T cells in Graves' hyperthyroidism and ophthalmopathy. The investigators amplified TCR beta CDR3 regions from RNA transcripts. A first-round RT-PCR of the TCR CDR3 used the HTBI primer set. TCRdb reprocessed the multiplex PCR reads via MiXCR and lists one record per CDR3 protein. Here the sample spans approximately 370,000 distinct CDR3 sequences, about 18% being singletons. Sequenced sample: blood. These receptor sequences come from a woman in her thirties with Graves' hyperthyroidism that later progressed to Graves' ophthalmopathy.

Ten or more counts support this clonotype. The chain is built from TRBV27 and TRBJ2-7; D call uncertain. This CDR3 has 15 amino acids. V was trimmed by 2 bases and J by 7 bases, leaving 18 bases between them. The V gene's germline CDR1 is MNHEY and CDR2 SMNVEV (reference sequence). This chain's CDR3 is CASSLLAELSGEQYF. The DNA of the CDR3 is TGTGCCAGCAGTTTACTCGCAGAACTATCAGGAGAGCAGTACTTC.

This clonotype was seen many times. J is TRBJ1-6 and V is TRBV5-1; perhaps TRBD1 as D (5 bases). V lost 0 bases and J lost 8, with 12 bases in between. The CDR3 extends over 15 amino acids. CDR1 and CDR2 (germline): SGHRS, YFSETQ. The CDR3 DNA follows: TGCGCCAGCAGCTTGGTTGGCAGGGAGGATTCACCCCTCCACTTT. This encodes CASSLVGREDSPLHF. The full variable domain, with the rest looked up from reference TRBV5-1 and TRBJ1-6, is KAGVTQTPRYLIKTRGQQVTLSCSPISGHRSVSWYQQTPGQGLQFLFEYFSETQRNKGNFPGRFSGRQFSNSRSEMNVSTLELGDSALYLCASSLVGREDSPLHFGNGTRLTVT.

This clonotype was counted many times. V and J are TRBV18 and TRBJ2-5; TRBD2 matches 10 bases. Germline V lookup: CDR1 KGHSH, CDR2 LQKENI. V shed 3 bases and J 4 bases; nucleotides not matched to a gene: 5. The CDR3 covers 15 residues. The CDR3 DNA reads as TGTGCCAGCTCACCTGGAGCGGGAGGGGGAGAGACCCAGTACTTC. Amino acid sequence: CASSPGAGGGETQYF.

The J gene is TRBJ2-1, the V gene TRBV27, with D perhaps TRBD1 (5 bases). In germline, CDR1 is MNHEY, CDR2 SMNVEV (reference sequence). The CDR3 length is 11 residues. Trimming left V 5 bases short and J 9 bases short, with 8 bases between. The CDR3 bases are TGTGCCAGCAGTGTGGGGCCTGAGCAGTTCTTC. It encodes CASSVGPEQFF.

Ten or more counts support this clonotype. This chain connects TRBV24-1 to TRBJ2-3, with D uncertain. Germline CDR1 and CDR2: KGHDR and SFDVKD. The CDR3 is 14 residues long. Deletions cut 0 bases from V and 3 bases from J, with 6 bases between. The CDR3 spells CATSDLPVTDTQYF. The CDR3 bases are TGTGCCACCAGTGATTTGCCCGTTACAGATACGCAGTATTTT.